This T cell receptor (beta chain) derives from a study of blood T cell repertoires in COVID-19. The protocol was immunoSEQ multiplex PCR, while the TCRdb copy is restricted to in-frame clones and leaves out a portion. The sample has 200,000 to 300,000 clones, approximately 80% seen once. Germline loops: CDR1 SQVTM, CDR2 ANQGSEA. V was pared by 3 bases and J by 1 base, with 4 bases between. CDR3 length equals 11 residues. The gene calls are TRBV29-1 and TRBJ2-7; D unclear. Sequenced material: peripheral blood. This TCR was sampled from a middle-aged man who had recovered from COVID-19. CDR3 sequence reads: CSVESSYEQYF. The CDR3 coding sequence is TGCAGCGTTGAGAGTTCCTACGAGCAGTACTTC.